A single sample is the source of the 22 T cell receptor beta chains below, sequenced in a study of Ad26.COV2.S vaccination and SARS-CoV-2 variants. Measured with immunoSEQ multiplex PCR; TCRdb has only the in-frame clones, and not every one. This sample yields over 400,000 clones, of which less than 95% are seen a single time; around 4.5% belongs to the top ten. As for treatment: roughly 20 received Ad26.COV2.S at low or high dose, single or two shots; about five received placebo; per-sample allocation not given. Sampling took place 63 days after the first vaccine or placebo injection. Material: peripheral blood, obtained in a trial of Ad26.COV2.S vaccine versus placebo. The source of these receptors is a person aged 18-65 years who received the Ad26.COV2.S COVID-19 vaccine or a placebo.

V is TRBV11-2 and J is TRBJ2-1; 8 bases match TRBD1. The CDR3 covers 15 residues. V was pared by 7 bases and J by 5 bases, with 10 bases of the junction left unmatched. Germline-derived CDR1 and CDR2 are SGHAT and FQNNGV. The CDR3 is CASITDRGSHNEQFF. The CDR3 DNA reads as TGTGCCAGCATCACCGACAGGGGATCGCACAATGAGCAGTTCTTC. The variable domain in full, with the rest retrieved from reference TRBV11-2 and TRBJ2-1, is EAGVAQSPRYKIIEKRQSVAFWCNPISGHATLYWYQQILGQGPKLLIQFQNNGVVDDSQLPKDRFSAERLKGVDSTLKIQPAKLEDSAVYLCASITDRGSHNEQFFGPGTRLTVL.

The genes are TRBV5-4 and TRBJ2-7, with 9 bases lining up with TRBD1. CDR1 is SGHNT, CDR2 YYREEE, per germline (reference sequence). With V trimmed by 4 bases and J by 2 bases, 7 bases remained unmatched. The CDR3 sequence is 15 residues long. CDR3 sequence: CASSAGTGLPYEQYF. DNA for the CDR3: TGTGCCAGCAGCGCCGGGACAGGGCTCCCCTACGAGCAGTACTTC.

The genes are TRBV29-1 and TRBJ1-2; D is ambiguous. Germline V gives CDR1 SQVTM, CDR2 ANQGSEA. The V end lost 2 bases, the J end lost 2 bases, and 15 bases lay between the germline ends. The CDR3 is 15 residues long. The CDR3 nucleotides are TGCAGCGTTGAATCACGGGAGAGTCAAAACTATGGCTACACCTTC. Protein product: CSVESRESQNYGYTF.

CDR3: CASSPSTANSYEQYF. As DNA, the CDR3 is TGCGCCAGCAGCCCTTCTACAGCAAACTCCTACGAGCAGTACTTC. V and J are TRBV5-1 and TRBJ2-7; D gene unclear. Germline-derived CDR1 and CDR2 are SGHRS and YFSETQ. CDR3 length: 15 residues. Trimming stripped 4 bases from V and 0 bases from J, with 14 bases between.

The V gene is TRBV7-2, the J gene TRBJ1-5; possible D gene TRBD1, 5 bases. CDR3 length: 15 amino acids. V lost 0 bases and J 7 bases, leaving 13 bases between the germline ends. Per the germline V gene, CDR1 is SGHTA and CDR2 is FQGNSA. DNA for the CDR3: TGTGCCAGCAGCTTAGCCGAGGGGCGCGGACAGCCCCAGCATTTT. Protein: CASSLAEGRGQPQHF. Looking up the rest from reference TRBV7-2 and TRBJ1-5 gives the full variable domain: GAGVSQSPSNKVTEKGKDVELRCDPISGHTALYWYRQSLGQGLEFLIYFQGNSAPDKSGLPSDRFSAERTGGSVSTLTIQRTQQEDSAVYLCASSLAEGRGQPQHFGDGTRLSIL.

The chain carries TRBV6-1 and TRBJ2-5; D is uncertain. Germline V gene sequence: CDR1 MNHNS, CDR2 SASEGT. The CDR3 contains 14 residues. V was pared by 3 bases and J by 2 bases, with 10 bases between. For the CDR3, the DNA is TGTGCCAGCAGTGAGACATCCTGGCAAGAGACCCAGTACTTC. Translated, it gives CASSETSWQETQYF.

The chain carries TRBV2 and TRBJ2-7; the match to TRBD2 covers 8 bases. CDR1 is SNHLY, CDR2 FYNNEI, per germline. V was pared by 4 bases and J by 5 bases, with 7 bases of the junction left unmatched. The CDR3 totals 14 residues. The CDR3 region has the DNA TGTGCCAGCAGTGGAAAGCGGGAGAGGGACGAGCAGTACTTC. Its protein product is CASSGKRERDEQYF.

The genes are TRBV6-2 or TRBV6-3 and TRBJ1-2; 9 positions agree with TRBD1. Germline V lookup: CDR1 MNHEY, CDR2 SVGEGT. With 2 bases clipped from V and 0 bases from J, the junction kept 1 base outside the gene matches. The CDR3 runs 15 residues. CDR3 sequence (DNA): TGTGCCAGCAGTTACGGGACAGGGCCTAACTATGGCTACACCTTC. Encoded protein: CASSYGTGPNYGYTF.

J is TRBJ1-5 and V is TRBV28, with D possibly being TRBD1 (5 bases). Between the trimmed V and J ends, which lost 4 bases and 0 bases, there was a span of 13 bases. CDR1 is MDHEN, CDR2 SYDVKM, per germline. This CDR3 comprises 16 residues. CDR3 nucleotide sequence: TGTGCCAGCAGTTCCCGCCGGCAGGGTAGCAATCAGCCCCAGCATTTT. This gives the protein CASSSRRQGSNQPQHF. The full variable domain, its missing parts supplied by reference TRBV28 and TRBJ1-5, is DVKVTQSSRYLVKRTGEKVFLECVQDMDHENMFWYRQDPGLGLRLIYFSYDVKMKEKGDIPEGYSVSREKKERFSLILESASTNQTSMYLCASSSRRQGSNQPQHFGDGTRLSIL.

The rearrangement links TRBV5-6 to TRBJ1-5; D ambiguous. Trimming removed 0 bases from V and 0 bases from J, with 4 bases in between. This CDR3 is built from 14 residues. Germline values: CDR1 SGHDT, CDR2 YYEEEE. The CDR3 spells CASSLDSSNQPQHF. The DNA for the CDR3 is TGTGCCAGCAGCTTGGACAGTAGCAATCAGCCCCAGCATTTT.

The chain joins TRBV3-1 (or the pseudogene TRBV3-2) to TRBJ2-1; D may be TRBD1 or TRBD2 (5 bases each). The germline V and J ends were trimmed by 4 bases and 3 bases, with 16 bases remaining between them. This CDR3 contains 16 residues. The germline gives CDR1 LGHDT, CDR2 YNNKEL (reference sequence). The CDR3 loop reads CASSRRTPRFYNEQFF. The CDR3, as DNA: TGTGCCAGCAGCCGGAGGACACCCCGCTTCTACAATGAGCAGTTCTTC.

The gene calls are TRBV6-2 or TRBV6-3 and TRBJ1-2; 8 bases agree with TRBD1. The junction had 17 bases not matched to a gene; V was cut back by 6 bases and J by 2 bases. The germline V gene has CDR1 MNHEY and CDR2 SVGEGT. The CDR3 has 18 residues. This CDR3 is CASSHPLTQGVVNYGYTF. The CDR3 DNA follows: TGTGCCAGCAGCCACCCCCTCACACAGGGGGTCGTCAACTATGGCTACACCTTC.

The genes are TRBV19 and TRBJ2-1, with TRBD2 matching 7 bases. Trimming cost V 8 bases and J 2 bases; bases outside gene matches: 12. This CDR3 spans 16 amino acids. Germline CDR1 LNHDA, CDR2 SQIVND (reference sequence). CDR3 protein: CASSPTWRETYNEQFF. As DNA, the CDR3 is TGTGCCAGTTCCCCCACTTGGCGGGAGACCTACAATGAGCAGTTCTTC.

Only one count was recorded for this clone. The chain has TRBV7-9 and TRBJ2-3, with no clear D. V was cut by 6 bases and J by 6 bases, with 7 bases left in between. Per the germline V gene, CDR1 is SEHNR and CDR2 is FQNEAQ (reference sequence). The CDR3 runs to 11 residues. The CDR3 is CASSSQDTQYF. The CDR3 DNA is TGTGCCAGCAGTTCCCAGGATACGCAGTATTTT.

The genes are TRBV28 and TRBJ2-7; TRBD2 might be the D (6 bases). V shed 6 bases and J shed 5 bases, with 32 bases lying between them. Per the germline V gene, CDR1 is MDHEN and CDR2 is SYDVKM. The CDR3 spans 19 residues. As DNA, the CDR3 is TGTGCCAGCAGCCCCCCCGCCGGGCCGGACGGATTCTGGAGGGACGAGCAGTACTTC. It specifies CASSPPAGPDGFWRDEQYF.

This sequence joins TRBV5-1 and TRBJ2-7; a weak D match, TRBD1 (6 bases). The germline CDR1 and CDR2 sequences are SGHRS and YFSETQ. The CDR3 is 15 amino acids. Trimming cost V 0 bases and J 3 bases, with 13 bases left between them. This chain's CDR3 is CASSLALGQYYEQYF. CDR3 in DNA: TGCGCCAGCAGCTTGGCCCTCGGACAGTACTACGAGCAGTACTTC.

The chain combines TRBV7-2 with TRBJ2-7; D not resolved. V was shortened by 1 base and J by 0 bases, with 7 bases between the two germline ends. Germline V gene lookup returns CDR1 SGHTA and CDR2 FQGNSA. The length of the CDR3 is 14 residues. The CDR3 coding sequence is TGTGCCAGCAGCTTAGGTCCGGGCTCCTACGAGCAGTACTTC. Amino acid sequence: CASSLGPGSYEQYF.

The J gene is TRBJ1-2, the V gene TRBV2, with D uncertain. Trimming removed 3 bases at V and 1 base at J, with 6 bases between. Germline V gives CDR1 SNHLY, CDR2 FYNNEI. The CDR3 consists of 13 residues. Here the CDR3 reads CASSDQSNYGYTF. As DNA, the CDR3 is TGTGCCAGCAGTGATCAGAGTAACTATGGCTACACCTTC. The full variable domain, with the rest looked up from reference TRBV2 and TRBJ1-2, is EPEVTQTPSHQVTQMGQEVILRCVPISNHLYFYWYRQILGQKVEFLVSFYNNEISEKSEIFDDQFSVERPDGSNFTLKIRSTKLEDSAMYFCASSDQSNYGYTFGSGTRLTVV.

This clone occurred a few times. Other DNA sequences within the sample encode an identical CDR3. CDR3: CASSDRGGNQPQHF. In DNA, the CDR3 is TGTGCCAGCAGTGACAGGGGAGGCAATCAGCCCCAGCATTTT. The chain recombines TRBV6-1 with TRBJ1-5, with D tentatively TRBD1 (6 bases). The CDR3 length is 14 residues. Germline V gene lookup returns CDR1 MNHNS and CDR2 SASEGT. With 3 bases removed from V and 2 bases from J, the gap between germline ends came to 8 bases.

The chain is built from TRBV28 and TRBJ2-3; 10 nucleotides align to TRBD2. The J segment lost 5 bases and the V segment lost 11 bases, leaving 16 bases of the junction unmatched. The length of the CDR3 is 16 residues. Germline V gene data show CDR1 as MDHEN and CDR2 as SYDVKM. The CDR3 bases are TGTGCCTGCTTCAGTGGGCTAGCGGGAGCCCAAGATACGCAGTATTTT. Translated: CACFSGLAGAQDTQYF.

The chain joins TRBV6-2 or TRBV6-3 to TRBJ1-6, with D possibly matching TRBD1 (5 bases). The CDR3 length is 12 residues. Germline V gives CDR1 MNHEY, CDR2 SVGEGT. Trimming took off 2 bases at V and 10 bases at J, with 6 bases between the two ends. The CDR3 coding sequence is TGTGCCAGCAGTTACCCAGGGTCACCCCTCCACTTT. The encoded protein is CASSYPGSPLHF.

This chain links TRBV28 with TRBJ2-7; 10 bases are a match to TRBD2. Germline V CDR1 and CDR2: MDHEN, SYDVKM. The J segment lost 2 bases and the V segment lost 3 bases, leaving 4 bases of the junction unmatched. The CDR3 sequence is 15 residues long. This CDR3 is CASSFLLAGTYEQYF. The CDR3 region has the DNA TGTGCCAGCAGTTTCCTACTAGCGGGAACCTACGAGCAGTACTTC.